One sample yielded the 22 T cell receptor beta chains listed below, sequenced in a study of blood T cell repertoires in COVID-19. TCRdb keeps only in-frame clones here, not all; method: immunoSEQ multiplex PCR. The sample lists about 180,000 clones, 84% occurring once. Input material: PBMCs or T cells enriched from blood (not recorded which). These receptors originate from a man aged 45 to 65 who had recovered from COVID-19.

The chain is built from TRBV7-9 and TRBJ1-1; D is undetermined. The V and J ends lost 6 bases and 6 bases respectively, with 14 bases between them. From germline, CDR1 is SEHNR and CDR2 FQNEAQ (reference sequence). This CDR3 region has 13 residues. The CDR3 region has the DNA TGTGCCAGCAGTTCTCCCGGTAGTCCTGAAGCTTTCTTT. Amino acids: CASSSPGSPEAFF. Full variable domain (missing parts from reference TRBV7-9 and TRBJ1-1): DTGVSQNPRHKITKRGQNVTFRCDPISEHNRLYWYRQTLGQGPEFLTYFQNEAQLEKSRLLSDRFSAERPKGSFSTLEIQRTEQGDSAMYLCASSSPGSPEAFFGQGTRLTVV.

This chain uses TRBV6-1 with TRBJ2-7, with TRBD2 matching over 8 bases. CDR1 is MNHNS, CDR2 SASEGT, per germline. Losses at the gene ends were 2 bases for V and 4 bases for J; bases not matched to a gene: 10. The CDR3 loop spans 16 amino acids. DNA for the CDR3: TGTGCCAGCAGTGAAAACGGGGGGGCCTCGTGGTACGAGCAGTACTTC. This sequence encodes CASSENGGASWYEQYF.

CDR3 protein: CASSPRGQNSPLHF. The CDR3 DNA reads TGTGCCAGCAGCCCGAGAGGACAGAATTCACCCCTCCACTTT. The chain recombines TRBV7-9 with TRBJ1-6; weak D call: TRBD1 (6 bases). Germline V gene data show CDR1 as SEHNR and CDR2 as FQNEAQ (reference sequence). V lost 5 bases and J lost 7, with 12 bases in between. This CDR3 has 14 residues.

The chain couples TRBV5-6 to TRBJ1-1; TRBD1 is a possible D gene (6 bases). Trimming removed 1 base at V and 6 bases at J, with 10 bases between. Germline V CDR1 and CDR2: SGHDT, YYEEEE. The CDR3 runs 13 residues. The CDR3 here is CASSLRGSAEAFF. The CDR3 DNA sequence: TGTGCCAGCAGCTTGAGGGGGAGCGCTGAAGCTTTCTTT.

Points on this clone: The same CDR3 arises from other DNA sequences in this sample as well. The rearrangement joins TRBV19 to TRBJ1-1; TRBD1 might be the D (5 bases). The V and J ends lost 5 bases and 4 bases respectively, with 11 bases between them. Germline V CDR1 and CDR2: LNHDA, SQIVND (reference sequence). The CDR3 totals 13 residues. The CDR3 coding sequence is TGTGCCAGTAGTGCGAGGGGACTCACTGAAGCTTTCTTT. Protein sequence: CASSARGLTEAFF.

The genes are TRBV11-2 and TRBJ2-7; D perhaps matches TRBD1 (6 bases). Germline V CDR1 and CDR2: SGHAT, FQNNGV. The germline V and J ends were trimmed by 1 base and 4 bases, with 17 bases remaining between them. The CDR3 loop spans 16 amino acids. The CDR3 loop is CASSLGIGGTGYEQYF. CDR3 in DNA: TGTGCCAGCAGCTTAGGGATAGGGGGTACAGGGTACGAGCAGTACTTC.

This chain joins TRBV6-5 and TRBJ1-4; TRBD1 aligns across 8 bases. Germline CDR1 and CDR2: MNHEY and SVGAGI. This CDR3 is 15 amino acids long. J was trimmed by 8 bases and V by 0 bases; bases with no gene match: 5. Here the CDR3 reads CASSYSNQGAEKLFF. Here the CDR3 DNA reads TGTGCCAGCAGTTACTCGAACCAGGGGGCCGAAAAACTGTTTTTT.

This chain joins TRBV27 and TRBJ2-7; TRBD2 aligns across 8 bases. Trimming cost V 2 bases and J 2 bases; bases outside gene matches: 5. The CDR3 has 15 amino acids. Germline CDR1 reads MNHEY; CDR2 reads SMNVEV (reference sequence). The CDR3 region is CASSLRLAPTYEQYF. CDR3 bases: TGTGCCAGCAGTTTACGACTAGCGCCAACCTACGAGCAGTACTTC.

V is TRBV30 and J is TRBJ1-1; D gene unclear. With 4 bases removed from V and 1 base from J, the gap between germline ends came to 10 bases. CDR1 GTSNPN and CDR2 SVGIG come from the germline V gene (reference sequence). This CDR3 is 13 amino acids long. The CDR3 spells CAWTTRKNTEAFF. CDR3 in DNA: TGTGCCTGGACAACGAGAAAGAACACTGAAGCTTTCTTT.

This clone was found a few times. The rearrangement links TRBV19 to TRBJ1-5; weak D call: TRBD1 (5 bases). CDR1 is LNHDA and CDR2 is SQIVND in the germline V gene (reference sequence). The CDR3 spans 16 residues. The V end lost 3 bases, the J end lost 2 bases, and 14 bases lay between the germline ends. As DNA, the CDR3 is TGTGCCAGTAGTATGGGAGGGAGAGGGGGCAATCAGCCCCAGCATTTT. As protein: CASSMGGRGGNQPQHF.

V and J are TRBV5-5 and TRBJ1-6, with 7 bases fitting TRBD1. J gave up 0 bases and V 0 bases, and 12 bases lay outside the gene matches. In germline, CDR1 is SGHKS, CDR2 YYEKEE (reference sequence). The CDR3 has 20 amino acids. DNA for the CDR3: TGTGCCAGCAGCTTGGGGTCGGGTCGACAGGGAAGCTCCTATAATTCACCCCTCCACTTT. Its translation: CASSLGSGRQGSSYNSPLHF. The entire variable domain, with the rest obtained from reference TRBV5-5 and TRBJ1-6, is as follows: DAGVTQSPTHLIKTRGQQVTLRCSPISGHKSVSWYQQVLGQGPQFIFQYYEKEERGRGNFPDRFSARQFPNYSSELNVNALLLGDSALYLCASSLGSGRQGSSYNSPLHFGNGTRLTVT.

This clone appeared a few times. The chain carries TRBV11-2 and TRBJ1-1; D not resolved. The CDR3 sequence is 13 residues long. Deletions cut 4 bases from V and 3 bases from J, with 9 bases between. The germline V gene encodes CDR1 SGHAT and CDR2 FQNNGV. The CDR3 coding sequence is TGTGCCAGCAGCTCCCAACTGGACACTGAAGCTTTCTTT. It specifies CASSSQLDTEAFF.

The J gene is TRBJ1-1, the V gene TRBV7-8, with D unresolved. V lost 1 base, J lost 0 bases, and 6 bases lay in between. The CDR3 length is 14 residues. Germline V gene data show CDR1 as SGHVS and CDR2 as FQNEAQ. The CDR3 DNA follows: TGTGCCAGCAGCTTAGAGAGGGTGAACACTGAAGCTTTCTTT. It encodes CASSLERVNTEAFF.

The CDR3 loop is CASREDRGINEQFF. DNA of the CDR3: TGTGCCAGTAGAGAGGATCGGGGGATCAATGAGCAGTTCTTC. The chain joins TRBV19 to TRBJ2-1; D is possibly TRBD2 (6 bases). This CDR3 has 14 residues. V gave up 6 bases and J gave up 6 bases, with 15 bases separating them. CDR1 is LNHDA and CDR2 is SQIVND in the germline V gene (reference sequence).

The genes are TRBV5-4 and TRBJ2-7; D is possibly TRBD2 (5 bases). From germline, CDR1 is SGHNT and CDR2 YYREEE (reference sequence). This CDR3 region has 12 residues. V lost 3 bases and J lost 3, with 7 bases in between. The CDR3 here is CASSSSGYEQYF. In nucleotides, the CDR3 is TGTGCCAGCAGCTCCAGCGGCTACGAGCAGTACTTC.

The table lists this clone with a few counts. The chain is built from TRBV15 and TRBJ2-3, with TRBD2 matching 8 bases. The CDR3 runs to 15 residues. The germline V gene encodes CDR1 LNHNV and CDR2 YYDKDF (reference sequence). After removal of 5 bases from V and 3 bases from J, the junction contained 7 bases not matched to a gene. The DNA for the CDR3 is TGTGCCACCAGCTCCGGGGGGGCAGGGACAGATACGCAGTATTTT. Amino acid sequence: CATSSGGAGTDTQYF.

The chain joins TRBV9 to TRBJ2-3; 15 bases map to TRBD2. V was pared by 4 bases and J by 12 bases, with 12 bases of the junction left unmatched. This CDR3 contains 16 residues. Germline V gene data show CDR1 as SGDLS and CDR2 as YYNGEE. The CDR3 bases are TGTGCCAGCAGCCTCAAGGGGACTAGCGGGGGGACCTACCAGTATTTT. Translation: CASSLKGTSGGTYQYF.

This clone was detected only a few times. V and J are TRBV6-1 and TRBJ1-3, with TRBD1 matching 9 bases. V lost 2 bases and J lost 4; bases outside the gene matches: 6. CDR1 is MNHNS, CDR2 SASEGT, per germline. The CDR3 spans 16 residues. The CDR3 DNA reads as TGTGCCAGCAGTGAAACAGGGGGCGGAGGAGGAAACACCATATATTTT. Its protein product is CASSETGGGGGNTIYF.

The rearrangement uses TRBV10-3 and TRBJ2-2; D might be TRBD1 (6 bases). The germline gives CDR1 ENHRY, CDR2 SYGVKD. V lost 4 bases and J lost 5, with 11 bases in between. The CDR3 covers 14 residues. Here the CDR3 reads CAISVQGRTGELFF. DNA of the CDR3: TGTGCCATCAGTGTACAGGGAAGGACCGGGGAGCTGTTTTTT.

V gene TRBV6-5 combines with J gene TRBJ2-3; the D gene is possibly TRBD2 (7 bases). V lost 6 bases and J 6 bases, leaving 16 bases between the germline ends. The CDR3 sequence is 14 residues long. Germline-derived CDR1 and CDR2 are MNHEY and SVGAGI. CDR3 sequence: CASRLGGRADTQYF. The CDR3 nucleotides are TGTGCCAGCAGATTGGGGGGGCGGGCGGATACGCAGTATTTT.

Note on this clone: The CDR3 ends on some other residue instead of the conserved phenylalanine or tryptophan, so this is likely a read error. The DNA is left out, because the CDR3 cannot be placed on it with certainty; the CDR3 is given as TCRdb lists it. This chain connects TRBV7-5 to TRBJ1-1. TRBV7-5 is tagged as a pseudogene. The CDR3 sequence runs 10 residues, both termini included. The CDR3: CVRSSEGGGS.

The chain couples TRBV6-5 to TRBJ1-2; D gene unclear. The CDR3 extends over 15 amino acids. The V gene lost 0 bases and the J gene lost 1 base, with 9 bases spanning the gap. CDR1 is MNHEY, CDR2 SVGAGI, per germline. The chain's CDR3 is CASSYSMGSNYGYTF. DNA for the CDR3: TGTGCCAGCAGTTACTCGATGGGCAGTAACTATGGCTACACCTTC.